The 30 T cell receptor beta chains below were found in one sample sequenced in a study of blood T cell repertoires in COVID-19. Profiling relied on immunoSEQ multiplex PCR, and the TCRdb table lists in-frame clones only, not all of them. The sample has 200,000 to 250,000 clones, roughly 85% seen once; the top ten hold less than 4%. What was sequenced was PBMCs or T cells enriched from blood (not recorded which). The receptor source for this set is a woman aged 40-49 years who had been exposed to COVID-19.

DNA for the CDR3: TGTGCCAGCAGCGTACTGTCAGGGAACTATGGCTACACCTTC. Translating gives CASSVLSGNYGYTF. The chain is built from TRBV9 and TRBJ1-2; D might be TRBD1 (5 bases). The CDR3 has 14 residues. Trimming pared 1 base from V and 2 bases from J, leaving 9 bases between. Germline CDR1 is SGDLS and CDR2 is YYNGEE.

This clone was seen only a few times. The chain links TRBV24-1 to TRBJ2-3, with 9 nucleotides matching TRBD1. Germline V CDR1 and CDR2: KGHDR, SFDVKD. The CDR3 is 15 amino acids. J lost 6 bases, V lost 7 bases, and 10 bases had no gene match. For the CDR3, the DNA is TGTGCCACCAGCCTGACAGGGGGGAGCGGCGATACGCAGTATTTT. Residues: CATSLTGGSGDTQYF.

The chain employs TRBV5-8 and TRBJ1-2; possibly TRBD1 for D (5 bases). Germline V gene lookup returns CDR1 SGHTS and CDR2 YDEGEE. V was cut by 0 bases and J by 0 bases, with 9 bases left in between. The CDR3 sequence is 15 residues long. Written as DNA, the CDR3 is TGTGCCAGCAGCTTGGGGACACTTTCTAACTATGGCTACACCTTC. Translated, it gives CASSLGTLSNYGYTF. The complete variable domain, with remaining parts taken from reference TRBV5-8 and TRBJ1-2, reads EAGVTQSPTHLIKTRGQQATLRCSPISGHTSVYWYQQALGLGLQFLLWYDEGEERNRGNFPPRFSGRQFPNYSSELNVNALELEDSALYLCASSLGTLSNYGYTFGSGTRLTVV.

This clone was recorded once. The V and J genes are TRBV11-3 and TRBJ2-2, with 11 bases matching TRBD1. V gave up 5 bases and J gave up 9 bases; unmatched junction bases: 8. The CDR3 extends over 15 amino acids. CDR1 and CDR2 from the germline V gene are SGHNT and YENEEA. CDR3 protein: CASSPDRGRFRELFF. CDR3 nucleotide sequence: TGTGCCAGCAGCCCGGACAGGGGGCGCTTCAGGGAGCTGTTTTTT. The variable domain in full, with the rest retrieved from reference TRBV11-3 and TRBJ2-2, is EAGVVQSPRYKIIEKKQPVAFWCNPISGHNTLYWYLQNLGQGPELLIRYENEEAVDDSQLPKDRFSAERLKGVDSTLKIQPAELGDSAVYLCASSPDRGRFRELFFGEGSRLTVL.

The chain has TRBV11-1 and TRBJ1-6; 7 positions agree with TRBD1. The CDR3 has 15 residues. Germline V gene lookup returns CDR1 SGHAT and CDR2 FQDESV (reference sequence). J was trimmed by 5 bases and V by 3 bases; bases with no gene match: 4. In nucleotides, the CDR3 is TGTGCCAGCAGCTTTACGACAGGGAATAATTCACCCCTCCACTTT. Translated, it gives CASSFTTGNNSPLHF.

The chain combines TRBV5-1 with TRBJ2-5; 9 bases are a match to TRBD1. J lost 5 bases, V lost 0 bases, and 8 bases had no gene match. The germline CDR1 and CDR2 sequences are SGHRS and YFSETQ. This CDR3 region has 16 residues. The CDR3 spells CASSLGPTGGWETQYF. CDR3 in DNA: TGCGCCAGCAGCTTGGGACCTACAGGGGGCTGGGAGACCCAGTACTTC.

The gene calls are TRBV10-3 and TRBJ2-1, with 8 nucleotides matching TRBD2. The CDR3 is 12 residues long. Germline CDR1 ENHRY, CDR2 SYGVKD. V shed 3 bases and J 10 bases; nucleotides not matched to a gene: 2. CDR3 loop: CAISDVAGEQFF. The CDR3 DNA is TGTGCCATCAGTGACGTAGCGGGGGAGCAGTTCTTC.

The chain joins TRBV18 to TRBJ1-4, with D perhaps TRBD1 (5 bases). The V and J ends lost 2 bases and 2 bases respectively, with 12 bases between them. CDR3 size: 16 residues. Germline CDR1 reads KGHSH; CDR2 reads LQKENI. The CDR3: CASSPTTDRTNEKLFF. The DNA for the CDR3 is TGTGCCAGCTCACCAACGACAGATCGGACTAATGAAAAACTGTTTTTT.

This chain links TRBV13 with TRBJ1-1, with a weak D call TRBD1 (6 bases). Germline loops: CDR1 PRHDT, CDR2 FYEKMQ (reference sequence). The CDR3 runs to 12 residues. V was pared by 4 bases and J by 7 bases, with 10 bases between. The CDR3 region is CASSSRGSEAFF. The CDR3 region has the DNA TGTGCCAGCAGCTCGAGGGGGAGTGAAGCTTTCTTT.

The count of this clone is one. The chain uses TRBV5-1 and TRBJ1-1, with D possibly matching TRBD1 (6 bases). Trimming left V 3 bases short and J 3 bases short, with 12 bases between. Germline V gene data show CDR1 as SGHRS and CDR2 as YFSETQ. The CDR3 extends over 14 amino acids. In DNA, the CDR3 is TGCGCCAGCAGCTCGAACAGGGTGGACACTGAAGCTTTCTTT. Its translation is CASSSNRVDTEAFF.

A single count supports this clone. The CDR3 DNA sequence: TGTGCCAGCAGCTTGCGGGATGGCAGCACAGATACGCAGTATTTT. Its translation: CASSLRDGSTDTQYF. V gene TRBV5-5 combines with J gene TRBJ2-3; D might be TRBD2 (5 bases). The CDR3 has 15 amino acids. V lost 1 base and J 0 bases, leaving 9 bases between the germline ends. Per the germline V gene, CDR1 is SGHKS and CDR2 is YYEKEE (reference sequence). Filled out from reference TRBV5-5 and TRBJ2-3, the complete variable domain reads DAGVTQSPTHLIKTRGQQVTLRCSPISGHKSVSWYQQVLGQGPQFIFQYYEKEERGRGNFPDRFSARQFPNYSSELNVNALLLGDSALYLCASSLRDGSTDTQYFGPGTRLTVL.

The chain recombines TRBV10-3 with TRBJ2-1, with 8 bases fitting TRBD2. Germline lookup yields CDR1 ENHRY and CDR2 SYGVKD. J was trimmed by 7 bases and V by 8 bases; bases with no gene match: 13. The CDR3 totals 15 residues. CDR3 in amino acids: CAIEAAGGRENEQFF. The CDR3 DNA sequence: TGTGCCATCGAGGCGGCGGGGGGACGGGAAAATGAGCAGTTCTTC.

This rearrangement joins TRBV11-3 to TRBJ2-7; TRBD1 agrees at 9 bases. The CDR3 consists of 13 residues. CDR1 is SGHNT, CDR2 YENEEA, per germline. The V gene end was trimmed by 4 bases and the J gene end by 6 bases; junction bases not matched to a gene: 4. DNA for the CDR3: TGTGCCAGCAGCTCGAGGGACAGGGCCGAGCAGTACTTC. Translated: CASSSRDRAEQYF. Combining the CDR3 with reference TRBV11-3 and TRBJ2-7 gives the whole variable domain EAGVVQSPRYKIIEKKQPVAFWCNPISGHNTLYWYLQNLGQGPELLIRYENEEAVDDSQLPKDRFSAERLKGVDSTLKIQPAELGDSAVYLCASSSRDRAEQYFGPGTRLTVT.

The chain carries TRBV3-1 (or the pseudogene TRBV3-2) and TRBJ2-1, with TRBD2 matching over 11 bases. The V segment lost 1 base and the J segment 4 bases; nucleotides outside the gene matches: 0. CDR3 length: 15 residues. Germline loops: CDR1 LGHDT, CDR2 YNNKEL (reference sequence). The CDR3 loop reads CASSQGLAGYNEQFF. In DNA, the CDR3 is TGTGCCAGCAGCCAAGGACTAGCGGGGTACAATGAGCAGTTCTTC.

The chain joins TRBV7-8 to TRBJ2-1; 7 nucleotides align to TRBD1. Germline V lookup: CDR1 SGHVS, CDR2 FQNEAQ. V lost 1 base, J lost 4 bases, and 4 bases stayed unmatched. The CDR3 loop spans 15 amino acids. The CDR3 bases are TGTGCCAGCAGCTTAGGACAGGGCCAATACAATGAGCAGTTCTTC. This sequence encodes CASSLGQGQYNEQFF. The variable domain in full, with the rest retrieved from reference TRBV7-8 and TRBJ2-1, is GAGVSQSPRYKVAKRGQDVALRCDPISGHVSLFWYQQALGQGPEFLTYFQNEAQLDKSGLPSDRFFAERPEGSVSTLKIQRTQQEDSAVYLCASSLGQGQYNEQFFGPGTRLTVL.

Of note for this clone: Germline and junction disagree at one end, which may indicate a read error. This sequence joins TRBV15 and TRBJ2-1; the match to TRBD1 covers 9 bases. The germline V gene has CDR1 LNHNV and CDR2 YYDKDF (reference sequence). This CDR3 comprises 17 residues. The CDR3 sequence is CATSGETGGALLDEQFF. The CDR3 DNA is TGTGCCACCAGCGGAGAGACAGGGGGGGCCCTACTGGATGAGCAGTTCTTC.

The chain recombines TRBV27 with TRBJ2-7; D not resolved. The CDR3 consists of 11 residues. The ends were cut back, 3 bases at V and 7 bases at J, with 7 bases in the middle. Looked up from germline, CDR1 is MNHEY and CDR2 is SMNVEV (reference sequence). CDR3 DNA: TGTGCCAGCAGTTTCGGGTGGGAGCAGTACTTC. Protein: CASSFGWEQYF.

The rearrangement links TRBV12-5 to TRBJ2-3, with 8 bases matching TRBD2. CDR1 is LGHNT, CDR2 FRNRAP, per germline. This CDR3 has 17 residues. After removal of 0 bases from V and 5 bases from J, the junction contained 10 bases not matched to a gene. The CDR3 DNA sequence: TGTGCTAGTGGTTTGGTAGGAGTAGCGGGGAGTGGAGATACGCAGTATTTT. Residues: CASGLVGVAGSGDTQYF.

This clone was seen only once. The gene calls are TRBV28 and TRBJ2-1, with 11 nucleotides matching TRBD2. The CDR3 has 14 amino acids. Germline CDR1 reads MDHEN; CDR2 reads SYDVKM. V dropped 10 bases and J dropped 3; count of bases not matched to a gene: 5. The CDR3 is CATYSGGVYNEQFF. The CDR3 region has the DNA TGTGCCACCTATAGCGGGGGGGTCTACAATGAGCAGTTCTTC.

The chain is built from TRBV29-1 and TRBJ2-5, with D unclear. V was clipped by 3 bases and J by 2 bases, with 10 bases between them. From germline, CDR1 is SQVTM and CDR2 ANQGSEA. This CDR3 spans 13 amino acids. CDR3 in amino acids: CSVDLSEQETQYF. CDR3 DNA: TGCAGCGTTGATCTGAGCGAGCAAGAGACCCAGTACTTC.

This clone showed up many times. The chain employs TRBV10-3 and TRBJ1-1; TRBD1 might be the D (6 bases). Germline CDR1 ENHRY, CDR2 SYGVKD. V was trimmed by 2 bases and J by 5 bases, leaving 15 bases between them. CDR3 length: 15 amino acids. The DNA for the CDR3 is TGTGCCATCAGTGAGAACAGGGACGTATGGACTGAAGCTTTCTTT. This gives the protein CAISENRDVWTEAFF.

In regard to this clone: Additional DNA sequences in this sample encode the identical CDR3. This chain links TRBV6-5 with TRBJ1-5; a weak D match, TRBD1 (5 bases). Between the trimmed V and J ends, which lost 2 bases and 7 bases, there was a span of 9 bases. This CDR3 comprises 13 residues. Germline V lookup: CDR1 MNHEY, CDR2 SVGAGI. DNA of the CDR3: TGTGCCAGCAGTTACGGGGGGAACCAGCCCCAGCATTTT. It is translated as CASSYGGNQPQHF.

This clone was seen once. The chain couples TRBV5-6 to TRBJ1-1; D remains ambiguous. Looked up from germline, CDR1 is SGHDT and CDR2 is YYEEEE. This CDR3 comprises 15 residues. The V and J ends lost 2 bases and 1 base respectively, with 12 bases between them. The CDR3 DNA is TGTGCCAGCAGCTTTTATGAGGGATCGAACACTGAAGCTTTCTTT. Residues: CASSFYEGSNTEAFF.

V and J are TRBV18 and TRBJ2-7; TRBD1 is a possible D gene (5 bases). V was trimmed by 3 bases and J by 5 bases, leaving 20 bases between them. The germline V gene has CDR1 KGHSH and CDR2 LQKENI. The CDR3 consists of 16 residues. The CDR3, as DNA: TGTGCCAGCTCACCGGACCAGGGTAGACGATCCCACGAGCAGTACTTC. This sequence encodes CASSPDQGRRSHEQYF.

Many counts were recorded for this clone. The chain is built from TRBV28 and TRBJ1-2; TRBD1 aligns across 7 bases. Germline-derived CDR1 and CDR2 are MDHEN and SYDVKM. Germline trimming cut 10 bases from V and 4 bases from J; bases unmatched to any gene: 9. The CDR3 extends over 13 amino acids. For the CDR3, the DNA is TGTGCCACCCGACAGGGACGGATCTATGGCTACACCTTC. This codes for CATRQGRIYGYTF.

This clone was picked up a small number of times. The chain recombines TRBV4-2 with TRBJ1-2; 7 bases map to TRBD1. The CDR3 runs to 14 residues. V lost 2 bases, J lost 5 bases, and 5 bases stayed unmatched. Germline CDR1 is LGHNA and CDR2 is YNFKEQ. This chain's CDR3 is CASSQLSGGYGYTF. In nucleotides, the CDR3 is TGTGCCAGCAGCCAATTGTCAGGGGGGTATGGCTACACCTTC.

The chain couples TRBV19 to TRBJ1-5; 9 nucleotides align to TRBD1. Germline CDR1 LNHDA, CDR2 SQIVND (reference sequence). This CDR3 is 15 amino acids long. After removal of 6 bases from V and 4 bases from J, the junction contained 7 bases not matched to a gene. CDR3 residues: CASSATGGANQPQHF. CDR3 DNA: TGTGCCAGTAGCGCTACAGGGGGCGCGAATCAGCCCCAGCATTTT.

This clone occurred a few times. V and J are TRBV30 and TRBJ2-3; D uncertain. The V gene's germline CDR1 is GTSNPN and CDR2 SVGIG (reference sequence). This CDR3 comprises 13 residues. With 0 bases removed from V and 5 bases from J, the gap between germline ends came to 9 bases. CDR3 nucleotides: TGTGCCTGGAGTGTACGAGCGAGAGATACGCAGTATTTT. Its protein product is CAWSVRARDTQYF.

In its sample, this clone was seen once. The CDR3 coding sequence is TGCGCCAGCAGCGTGGGATCCAGGGGTTTCCCAGATACGCAGTATTTT. This encodes CASSVGSRGFPDTQYF. This chain links TRBV5-1 with TRBJ2-3; D is possibly TRBD1 (6 bases). The CDR3 is 16 amino acids. Deletions cut 4 bases from V and 4 bases from J, with 19 bases between. CDR1 is SGHRS, CDR2 YFSETQ, per germline.

CDR3: CSASSGSSYNSPLHF. The CDR3 nucleotides read TGCAGTGCTAGTAGTGGGAGCTCCTATAATTCACCCCTCCACTTT. The rearrangement uses TRBV20-1 and TRBJ1-6; no clear D. CDR1 DFQATT and CDR2 SNEGSKA come from the germline V gene (reference sequence). V shed 3 bases and J shed 0 bases, with 9 bases lying between them. The CDR3 is 15 residues long.